This T cell receptor beta chain derives from a study of cytomegalovirus exposure and HLA in healthy donors. Study-level results: Some V segments could not be told apart, so they were left out, TRBV6-2 and TRBV6-3 among them.

About this clone itself: The antigen remains undetermined.

The CDR3 runs to 13 residues. The germline gives CDR1 ENHRY, CDR2 SYGVKD. The V end was cut by 6 bases, the J end by 0 bases, with 6 bases between. This cohort consisted of healthy bone marrow donors. The PCR used 60 Vbeta and 13 Jbeta primers. Measured with immunoSEQ multiplex PCR; TCRdb has only the in-frame clones, and not every one. The sample table includes about 140,000 clones. Sequencing was carried out using PBMCs. This TCR was recovered from a woman younger than 35 in good health and CMV-seronegative. The V and J genes are TRBV10-3 and TRBJ2-1, with D possibly matching TRBD2 (6 bases). This chain's CDR3 is CAISGGSYNEQFF. For the CDR3, the DNA is TGTGCCATCAGCGGGGGCTCCTACAATGAGCAGTTCTTC.